This TCR beta chain was found in a study of breast tumors, draining lymph nodes, adjacent tissues. The study, taken as a whole, reports: Luminal-like breast cancer showed significantly greater tumor-nontumor repertoire similarity than basal-like breast cancer did. The lymph node origin of tumor T cells was framed as consistent with a hypothesis, not demonstrated. Tumor TCR diversity was below lymph nodes but above nontumor tissue. Data fit most tumor T cells coming from lymph node, expanding in tumor.

V was shortened by 1 base and J by 0 bases, with 11 bases between the two germline ends. Germline-derived CDR1 and CDR2 are SGHTS and YDEGEE. The CDR3 loop spans 16 amino acids. This clonotype was recorded at least ten times. What it binds is not known. Samples came from axillary lymph nodes draining the breast cancer. From the multiplex PCR reads, TCRdb called clonotypes with MiXCR, one entry per CDR3 protein. This table holds tens of thousands of distinct CDR3 sequences, more than 25% found once. Sequencing was performed on axillary lymph node tissue. The chain has TRBV5-8 and TRBJ1-5; D uncertain. The TCR comes from a female donor with breast cancer. Some clones in this sample may be carry-over from other donors' samples. CDR3 sequence reads: CASSLSHIYSNQPQHF. The CDR3 DNA is TGTGCCAGCAGCTTGTCACACATCTATAGCAATCAGCCCCAGCATTTT.